These 26 T cell receptor beta chains were sequenced from one sample in a study of early T cells in non-severe SARS-CoV-2 infection. TCRdb analysed the 5' RACE reads with MiXCR anew, one entry per CDR3 protein. Of 77,000 or so distinct CDR3 sequences listed, roughly 15% are singletons. Sequencing was performed on whole blood, taken at baseline. Receptor source: an adult who was a healthcare worker with PCR-confirmed SARS-CoV-2 infection or an uninfected control (not recorded which).

In DNA, the CDR3 is TGTGCCAGCTCACCCGTGGCTAGCGGGAGTAATACGCAGTATTTT. This translates into CASSPVASGSNTQYF. This rearrangement joins TRBV18 to TRBJ2-3; 10 bases fit TRBD2. This CDR3 is 15 amino acids long. The germline V gene has CDR1 KGHSH and CDR2 LQKENI. The V and J ends lost 3 bases and 7 bases, in that order; junction bases with no gene match: 7.

This clonotype was found a few times. J is TRBJ2-7 and V is TRBV4-1; possible D gene TRBD1, 6 bases. The CDR3 length is 15 residues. V was pared by 1 base and J by 5 bases, with 15 bases between. From germline, CDR1 is MGHRA and CDR2 YSYEKL. The CDR3 nucleotides read TGCGCCAGCAGCCAAGCACTCAGGGGCTTTGACGAGCAGTACTTC. Its translation: CASSQALRGFDEQYF.

The sample holds many counts of this clonotype. The gene calls are TRBV5-1 and TRBJ2-1, with D tentatively TRBD2 (6 bases). CDR3 size: 15 residues. V shed 0 bases and J shed 5 bases, with 12 bases lying between them. Germline CDR1 is SGHRS and CDR2 is YFSETQ. CDR3 DNA sequence: TGCGCCAGCAGCTTGGTGGGGACTGAGAACAATGAGCAGTTCTTC. Its protein is CASSLVGTENNEQFF.

The chain carries TRBV6-5 and TRBJ2-7; 7 bases agree with TRBD1. The germline V gene encodes CDR1 MNHEY and CDR2 SVGAGI. The CDR3 is 16 residues long. V lost 2 bases and J lost 4; bases outside the gene matches: 11. This CDR3 reads CASSYATPGQPYEQYF. CDR3 bases: TGTGCCAGCAGTTACGCGACCCCGGGACAGCCTTACGAGCAGTACTTC.

This chain links TRBV28 with TRBJ2-7, with D possibly matching TRBD2 (5 bases). Germline CDR1 MDHEN, CDR2 SYDVKM. Between the trimmed V and J ends, which lost 4 bases and 1 base, there was a span of 14 bases. The CDR3 loop spans 15 amino acids. CDR3 residues: CASSSPAGLSYEQYF. CDR3 coding DNA: TGTGCCAGCAGTTCTCCTGCGGGTTTGTCCTACGAGCAGTACTTC.

This clonotype was counted only a few times. The chain combines TRBV18 with TRBJ1-1, with 9 bases matching TRBD1. This CDR3 is built from 16 residues. Trimming cost V 8 bases and J 1 base; bases outside gene matches: 11. CDR1 is KGHSH and CDR2 is LQKENI in the germline V gene. CDR3 coding DNA: TGTGCCAGCCTCTTGGACAGGGGTAGAACGAACACTGAAGCTTTCTTT. This sequence encodes CASLLDRGRTNTEAFF.

This clonotype came up a few times. This chain joins TRBV7-8 and TRBJ1-4, with D possibly being TRBD1 (6 bases). CDR1 is SGHVS and CDR2 is FQNEAQ in the germline V gene. CDR3 length equals 14 residues. The V gene lost 5 bases and the J gene lost 8 bases, with 15 bases spanning the gap. CDR3 sequence: CASSPRGGREKLFF. The CDR3 DNA reads TGTGCCAGCAGCCCCCGGGGGGGCCGGGAAAAACTGTTTTTT.

This clonotype has ten or more counts. The chain links TRBV14 to TRBJ2-7, with TRBD1 matching over 7 bases. This CDR3 contains 14 residues. Germline loops: CDR1 SGHDN, CDR2 FVKESK. V lost 2 bases and J lost 4; bases outside the gene matches: 5. The DNA for the CDR3 is TGTGCCAGCAGCCAAACCGGGACAGTTTACGAGCAGTACTTC. Encoded protein: CASSQTGTVYEQYF.

The V gene is TRBV5-1, the J gene TRBJ2-7, with a possible D match to TRBD1 (6 bases). Trimming stripped 4 bases from V and 0 bases from J, with 14 bases between. The length of the CDR3 is 15 residues. Germline lookup yields CDR1 SGHRS and CDR2 YFSETQ. This CDR3 reads CASSLNQGSSYEQYF. DNA of the CDR3: TGCGCCAGCAGCCTGAACCAGGGGAGCTCCTACGAGCAGTACTTC.

The V call is TRBV11-2, the J call TRBJ2-4; tentatively, D is TRBD2 (5 bases). This CDR3 contains 19 residues. The germline V gene has CDR1 SGHAT and CDR2 FQNNGV. Trimming stripped 1 base from V and 2 bases from J, with 21 bases between. The CDR3 here is CASSLAGFGPGGTKNIQYF. Here the CDR3 DNA reads TGTGCCAGCAGCTTAGCAGGCTTCGGCCCCGGAGGAACCAAAAACATTCAGTACTTC.

In its sample, this clonotype was seen many times. The rearrangement links TRBV6-5 to TRBJ2-1, with TRBD2 matching over 8 bases. This CDR3 has 13 residues. V shed 6 bases, J shed 5 bases, and the junction held 3 bases outside the gene matches. Germline CDR1 MNHEY, CDR2 SVGAGI. CDR3 coding DNA: TGTGCCAGCAGGACTAGCGCGAACAATGAGCAGTTCTTC. Translating it yields CASRTSANNEQFF.

A few counts support this clonotype. The chain employs TRBV28 and TRBJ1-2, with D tentatively TRBD1 (5 bases). Trimming cost V 1 base and J 2 bases, with 8 bases left between them. The CDR3 covers 14 residues. Germline CDR1 MDHEN, CDR2 SYDVKM. The CDR3 sequence is CASSLSGVNYGYTF. The CDR3 DNA reads as TGTGCCAGCAGTTTATCGGGGGTAAACTATGGCTACACCTTC.

This clonotype appeared many times. This chain's CDR3 is CASSKQYEQFF. CDR3 DNA: TGTGCCAGCAGCAAACAGTATGAGCAGTTCTTC. The chain couples TRBV7-8 to TRBJ2-1; D gene unclear. The CDR3 contains 11 residues. Germline CDR1 is SGHVS and CDR2 is FQNEAQ. The V gene lost 5 bases and the J gene lost 8 bases, with 7 bases spanning the gap.

CDR3 nucleotide sequence: TGCGCCAGCAGCCACCCTGGCGGCCTCTACGAGCAGTACTTC. Its protein is CASSHPGGLYEQYF. The rearrangement uses TRBV4-1 and TRBJ2-7; D ambiguous. Germline V gene data show CDR1 as MGHRA and CDR2 as YSYEKL. V shed 3 bases and J shed 3 bases, with 12 bases lying between them. The CDR3 length is 14 residues.

The chain uses TRBV28 and TRBJ2-1, with 9 bases aligning to TRBD2. Germline loops: CDR1 MDHEN, CDR2 SYDVKM. Unmatched junction bases numbered 7, after V lost 6 bases and J lost 4 bases. The CDR3 runs 15 residues. The CDR3: CASSQAGGGYNEQFF. CDR3 DNA sequence: TGTGCCAGCAGCCAAGCGGGAGGCGGGTACAATGAGCAGTTCTTC. Using reference TRBV28 and TRBJ2-1 for the parts outside the CDR3, the full variable domain is DVKVTQSSRYLVKRTGEKVFLECVQDMDHENMFWYRQDPGLGLRLIYFSYDVKMKEKGDIPEGYSVSREKKERFSLILESASTNQTSMYLCASSQAGGGYNEQFFGPGTRLTVL.

In this sample, this clonotype turned up many times. The chain joins TRBV28 to TRBJ1-3; D ambiguous. Germline V gives CDR1 MDHEN, CDR2 SYDVKM. The length of the CDR3 is 14 residues. Trimming took off 2 bases at V and 0 bases at J, with 5 bases between the two ends. CDR3 coding DNA: TGTGCCAGCAGTTTAGTGGGCTCTGGAAACACCATATATTTT. Translating gives CASSLVGSGNTIYF.

There are a few counts of this clonotype. The V and J genes are TRBV7-9 and TRBJ2-1; 12 nucleotides agree with TRBD2. The V segment lost 1 base and the J segment 4 bases; nucleotides outside the gene matches: 5. The CDR3 covers 17 residues. The germline V gene encodes CDR1 SEHNR and CDR2 FQNEAQ (reference sequence). This chain's CDR3 is CASSLEASGRDYNEQFF. The CDR3 DNA sequence: TGTGCCAGCAGCTTAGAGGCTAGCGGGAGGGATTACAATGAGCAGTTCTTC.

This clonotype was seen more than once but under ten times. CDR3 DNA sequence: TGCAGCGTTGAAGATGGGCTAGCGGGAGGAGATACGCAGTATTTT. It codes for CSVEDGLAGGDTQYF. The chain joins TRBV29-1 to TRBJ2-3, with TRBD2 matching over 11 bases. This CDR3 spans 15 amino acids. Germline lookup yields CDR1 SQVTM and CDR2 ANQGSEA. Germline trimming cut 0 bases from V and 5 bases from J; bases unmatched to any gene: 4.

A few counts support this clonotype. V is TRBV20-1 and J is TRBJ1-4; TRBD1 matches at 9 bases. This CDR3 comprises 15 residues. Per the germline V gene, CDR1 is DFQATT and CDR2 is SNEGSKA (reference sequence). Trimming cost V 5 bases and J 5 bases; bases outside gene matches: 9. This CDR3 reads CSAPRAGQGNEKLFF. CDR3 nucleotides: TGCAGTGCTCCTCGTGCGGGACAGGGAAATGAAAAACTGTTTTTT.

This chain joins TRBV27 and TRBJ2-3, with D maybe TRBD2 (6 bases). V lost 6 bases and J lost 0, with 19 bases in between. The CDR3 has 17 amino acids. Per the germline V gene, CDR1 is MNHEY and CDR2 is SMNVEV (reference sequence). The CDR3 DNA reads TGTGCCAGCAGCCGACAACAGCGGGTCGTTAGCACAGATACGCAGTATTTT. Amino acids: CASSRQQRVVSTDTQYF.

The chain has TRBV19 and TRBJ2-1, with a possible D match to TRBD2 (7 bases). Trimming took 8 bases from V and 1 from J, leaving 12 bases between them. The CDR3 runs 14 residues. Germline CDR1 reads LNHDA; CDR2 reads SQIVND (reference sequence). The CDR3 sequence: CASRGDMSYNEQFF. The CDR3 nucleotides are TGTGCCAGTCGGGGGGACATGTCCTACAATGAGCAGTTCTTC.

In its sample, this clonotype was seen many times. The chain carries TRBV2 and TRBJ2-7, with 8 bases fitting TRBD1. V was clipped by 8 bases and J by 2 bases; unmatched bases: 11. The CDR3 is made up of 15 amino acids. From germline, CDR1 is SNHLY and CDR2 FYNNEI. The CDR3 loop reads CASAREAGGPYEQYF. The CDR3 nucleotides read TGTGCCAGCGCCCGAGAGGCAGGGGGCCCCTACGAGCAGTACTTC.

J is TRBJ1-1 and V is TRBV10-3; 7 bases map to TRBD1. This CDR3 has 14 residues. Germline V gives CDR1 ENHRY, CDR2 SYGVKD. The trim removed 4 bases at V and 0 bases at J, leaving 2 bases unmatched. The CDR3 bases are TGTGCCATCAGTGGGGACAGCGTGAACACTGAAGCTTTCTTT. This sequence encodes CAISGDSVNTEAFF.

This clonotype has ten or more counts. V gene TRBV7-3 combines with J gene TRBJ2-1; 9 nucleotides agree with TRBD2. Germline V gene data show CDR1 as SGHTA and CDR2 as FQGTGA. The CDR3 spans 15 residues. With 2 bases clipped from V and 7 bases from J, the junction kept 6 bases outside the gene matches. The CDR3 reads CASSLVIAGVNEQFF. For the CDR3, the DNA is TGTGCCAGCAGCTTAGTGATAGCGGGAGTGAATGAGCAGTTCTTC.

The V and J genes are TRBV10-2 and TRBJ2-1; no clear D. Germline CDR1 WSHSY, CDR2 SAAADI. V shed 2 bases and J shed 0 bases, with 5 bases lying between them. This CDR3 region has 14 residues. The CDR3 sequence: CASSERSSYNEQFF. The CDR3 DNA is TGCGCCAGCAGTGAGCGCAGCTCCTACAATGAGCAGTTCTTC.

The genes are TRBV30 and TRBJ2-7, with TRBD2 identical over 9 bases. CDR1 GTSNPN and CDR2 SVGIG come from the germline V gene (reference sequence). The CDR3 has 15 amino acids. The V and J ends lost 4 bases and 3 bases, in that order; junction bases with no gene match: 10. The CDR3: CAWMSLTSGDYEQYF. The DNA for the CDR3 is TGTGCCTGGATGTCGCTGACTAGCGGAGACTACGAGCAGTACTTC.